These T cell receptor beta chains were read from a single sample in a study of OX40 agonist ivuxolimab in advanced cancers. Generated by immunoSEQ multiplex PCR, the TCRdb table keeps only in-frame clones and is missing some. The sample comprises 70,000 to 95,000 clones, about 86% of which are singletons, and 1.5% to 2% rests with the top ten. The sequences come from CD4+ or CD8+ T cells sorted from blood, collected in a trial of the OX40 agonist ivuxolimab. These receptors all stem from an adult with an advanced solid tumor such as melanoma, head and neck, liver or kidney cancer. Both conserved end residues are part of each CDR3. The D gene is left open where the match is weak.

CDR3 length: 14
D gene: TRBD1
J gene: TRBJ1-1
V gene: TRBV5-1
CDR3 protein: CASSKGDRRTEAFF
CDR3 DNA: TGCGCCAGCAGCAAGGGGGACAGGCGCACTGAAGCTTTCTTT

CDR3 length: 15
D gene: TRBD2
J gene: TRBJ2-5
V gene: TRBV7-9
CDR3 protein: CASSFDGTSQETQYF
CDR3 DNA: TGTGCCAGCAGCTTCGACGGGACTAGCCAAGAGACCCAGTACTTC

CDR3 length: 17
D gene: TRBD1
J gene: TRBJ2-1
V gene: TRBV7-2
CDR3 protein: CASSLDRGLVSDNEQFF
CDR3 DNA: TGTGCCAGCAGCTTGGACAGGGGGCTAGTTTCGGACAATGAGCAGTTCTTC

CDR3 length: 14
D gene: TRBD1
J gene: TRBJ1-2
V gene: TRBV29-1
CDR3 protein: CSVQRQGANYGYTF
CDR3 DNA: TGCAGCGTGCAAAGACAGGGCGCTAACTATGGCTACACCTTC

CDR3 length: 14
D gene: -
J gene: TRBJ2-5
V gene: TRBV7-6
CDR3 protein: CASSRGSLGETQYF
CDR3 DNA: TGTGCCAGCTCACGGGGCTCCCTGGGGGAGACCCAGTACTTC

CDR3 length: 14
D gene: -
J gene: TRBJ2-7
V gene: TRBV28
CDR3 protein: CASSLLRRQGLTYF
CDR3 DNA: TGTGCCAGCAGTTTATTACGGCGCCAGGGGCTTACGTACTTC

CDR3 length: 12
D gene: -
J gene: TRBJ1-5
V gene: TRBV28
CDR3 protein: CASSLETQPQHF
CDR3 DNA: TGTGCCAGCAGTTTAGAAACTCAGCCCCAGCATTTT

CDR3 length: 15
D gene: TRBD2
J gene: TRBJ2-5
V gene: TRBV27
CDR3 protein: CASSPTSGGRETQYF
CDR3 DNA: TGTGCCAGCAGTCCCACTAGCGGGGGACGAGAGACCCAGTACTTC

CDR3 length: 14
D gene: TRBD2
J gene: TRBJ2-1
V gene: TRBV28
CDR3 protein: CASSFSGGAREQFF
CDR3 DNA: TGTGCCAGCAGTTTCAGCGGGGGGGCACGGGAGCAGTTCTTC

CDR3 length: 13
D gene: -
J gene: TRBJ2-7
V gene: TRBV5-1
CDR3 protein: CASSLEQGNEQYF
CDR3 DNA: TGCGCCAGCAGCTTGGAACAGGGTAACGAGCAGTACTTC